This record covers a single TCR beta chain. CDR3 length equals 12 residues. Germline CDR1 DFQATT, CDR2 SNEGSKA (reference sequence). The data belong to a study of T cells expressing NK-cell markers. TCRdb re-called the 5' RACE reads and shows each CDR3 protein once, DNA omitted. The sample includes a few hundred thousand distinct CDR3 sequences. The sample was blood T cells: a sorted CD56 or NKG2C T cell subset, CD4+ or CD8+ T cells, or bulk PBMC T cells (not recorded which). The origin of this receptor is a man aged 18-70 years in good health. This chain joins TRBV20-1 and TRBJ2-5; TCRdb selects TRBD1, and the lack of DNA leaves this call unchecked. CDR3 amino acids: CSASVLGATQYF.